Each of the 8 T cell receptor beta chains below was sequenced from the same sample in a study of T cells in localized non-small cell lung cancer. Profiled with immunoSEQ multiplex PCR; TCRdb holds only in-frame clones, not every one. The table includes about 72,000 clones, almost 85% detected once. The specimen comprised peripheral blood, sampled before any cancer treatment. The receptors originated from a female donor at least 60 years old with stage I lung adenocarcinoma.

This chain joins TRBV21-1 and TRBJ1-5. TRBV21-1 is given as a pseudogene. CDR3 length: 20 residues. The CDR3 coding sequence is TGTGCCAGCAGCTCCCCCTTGGGTCTACCACCAAAAGGTAGCAATCAGCCCCAGCATTTT. Protein: CASSSPLGLPPKGSNQPQHF.

V gene TRBV30 combines with J gene TRBJ2-7, with D possibly TRBD1 on 6 matching bases. Trimming removed 1 base from V and 5 bases from J, with 12 bases in between. CDR1 and CDR2 (germline): GTSNPN, SVGIG (reference sequence). This CDR3 has 13 residues. CDR3 loop: CAWSATGFDEQYF. CDR3 nucleotide sequence: TGTGCCTGGAGTGCCACAGGGTTCGACGAGCAGTACTTC. The complete variable domain, with remaining parts taken from reference TRBV30 and TRBJ2-7, reads SQTIHQWPATLVQPVGSPLSLECTVEGTSNPNLYWYRQAAGRGLQLLFYSVGIGQISSEVPQNLSASRPQDRQFILSSKKLLLSDSGFYLCAWSATGFDEQYFGPGTRLTVT.

The gene calls are TRBV7-9 and TRBJ2-7; 9 bases map to TRBD1. The germline V gene has CDR1 SEHNR and CDR2 FQNEAQ (reference sequence). V trimming: 5 bases; J trimming: 2 bases; junction bases outside the gene matches: 10. The CDR3 has 16 amino acids. The DNA of the CDR3 is TGTGCCAGCAGCAATCTACAGGGGGCGTCCCCCTACGAGCAGTACTTC. Amino acids: CASSNLQGASPYEQYF.

The chain joins TRBV7-9 to TRBJ1-6; possibly TRBD1 for D (5 bases). Germline V CDR1 and CDR2: SEHNR, FQNEAQ (reference sequence). The CDR3 is 15 residues long. V was shortened by 1 base and J by 8 bases, with 12 bases between the two germline ends. For the CDR3, the DNA is TGTGCCAGCAGCTTAGTCCAGGGATATGATTCACCCCTCCACTTT. Amino acid sequence: CASSLVQGYDSPLHF.

The chain joins TRBV5-4 to TRBJ1-4; D possibly corresponds to TRBD1 (5 bases). The CDR3 covers 16 residues. Germline values: CDR1 SGHNT, CDR2 YYREEE (reference sequence). Trimming shortened V by 0 bases and J by 6 bases, and 15 bases separated the two germline ends. This chain's CDR3 is CASSLALLGGDEKLFF. The CDR3, as DNA: TGTGCCAGCAGCTTGGCCCTGCTTGGGGGGGATGAAAAACTGTTTTTT.

The J gene is TRBJ1-1, the V gene TRBV30; D remains unclear. The germline gives CDR1 GTSNPN, CDR2 SVGIG (reference sequence). Trimming pared 0 bases from V and 5 bases from J, leaving 7 bases between. There are 12 residues in the CDR3. The CDR3 DNA sequence: TGTGCCTGGAGTGTTGGGGAAACTGAAGCTTTCTTT. Translating it yields CAWSVGETEAFF.

The chain is built from TRBV7-9 and TRBJ1-3; no clear D gene. CDR3 size: 15 residues. Looked up from germline, CDR1 is SEHNR and CDR2 is FQNEAQ (reference sequence). Trimming pared 4 bases from V and 0 bases from J, leaving 10 bases between. CDR3 protein: CASSSGLASGNTIYF. The CDR3 nucleotides read TGTGCCAGCAGCTCGGGCTTAGCCTCTGGAAACACCATATATTTT.

The chain joins TRBV6-1 to TRBJ2-7, with D possibly called TRBD1 or TRBD2 (5 bases each). Germline-derived CDR1 and CDR2 are MNHNS and SASEGT. V gave up 3 bases and J gave up 3 bases, with 12 bases separating them. This CDR3 contains 14 residues. The CDR3 region is CASSEGRAFYEQYF. In nucleotides, the CDR3 is TGTGCCAGCAGTGAGGGGCGGGCTTTCTACGAGCAGTACTTC.